The sequence of this T cell receptor beta chain was determined in a study of CD8 T cells in ankylosing spondylitis. The study, taken as a whole, reports: The authors found the disease-linked clones to be CD8+ and relatively rare in peripheral blood. Significantly higher representation of disease-linked clones was reported for matched ankylosing spondylitis synovial fluid. In reactive arthritis synovial fluid and blood, some motif variants had been reported before. Ankylosing spondylitis blood seemed to carry a telltale TCR beta motif made of eight highly homologous variants.

The table lists this clonotype with a few counts. Antigen: not known. V lost 4 bases to trimming and J lost 5 bases; unmatched junction nucleotides: 3. Germline V gene sequence: CDR1 MNHEY, CDR2 SVGAGI. The CDR3 is 14 residues long. TCRdb redid the calling of the 5' RACE reads with MiXCR, one entry per CDR3 protein. The sample lists 700,000 or so distinct CDR3 sequences, around 17% occurring once. The TCR originated in a male donor with ankylosing spondylitis. The V call is TRBV6-5, the J call TRBJ1-5; 9 bases line up with TRBD1. The sequenced sample was blood, either unsorted or a sorted T cell fraction (not recorded which). CDR3 sequence reads: CASSWDREYQPQHF. The CDR3 DNA is TGTGCCAGCAGTTGGGACAGGGAGTATCAGCCCCAGCATTTT.